One sample yielded the 2 T cell receptor beta chains listed below, sequenced in a study of type 1 regulatory T cells. These receptors' targets are unknown. A single record per CDR3 protein comes from TCRdb applying MiXCR to the reads. The table lists tens of thousands of distinct CDR3 sequences, 9.5% to 15% of them singletons. Sequencing was done on a sample of cultured non-Tr1 T cells, either the whole culture or a sorted T cell fraction (not recorded which). The receptor set was obtained from a human donor in good health.

This clonotype has only a few counts. The V and J genes are TRBV12-3 or TRBV12-4 and TRBJ2-7; D unresolved. Trimming removed 2 bases at V and 5 bases at J, with 10 bases between. This CDR3 is built from 13 residues. CDR3 sequence: CASSLMGTDEQYF. In nucleotides, the CDR3 is TGTGCCAGCAGTTTAATGGGAACGGACGAGCAGTACTTC.

This clonotype was seen many times. The gene calls are TRBV9 and TRBJ1-5; D possibly corresponds to TRBD1 (5 bases). CDR3 size: 13 residues. Germline V CDR1 and CDR2: SGDLS, YYNGEE. Trimming removed 3 bases from V and 6 bases from J, with 10 bases in between. The CDR3 coding sequence is TGTGCCAGCAGCGCCTCGGGGACTCAGCCCCAGCATTTT. This encodes CASSASGTQPQHF.